This T cell receptor (beta chain) was sequenced during a study of blood T cells in healthy people across ages. Background on the study: With template switching, about one barcoded beta molecule was captured per two T cells. Study results and caveats: Older age went with lower TCR beta diversity per million T cells, in a roughly linear way.

As concerns this clonotype: Its antigen remains unknown.

A second PCR, run for about 7 to 11 cycles, used a sample-barcoded 5' primer plus a J-beta primer mix. TCRdb reprocessed the 5' RACE reads via MiXCR and lists one record per CDR3 protein. The table lists 780,000 or so distinct CDR3 sequences, 50% to 65% of them singletons. Each donor had 8 to 10 milliliters of peripheral blood drawn. Extraction yielded at least 5.5 micrograms of total RNA per sample. Germline V gene lookup returns CDR1 SGHNT and CDR2 YYREEE (reference sequence). The CDR3 consists of 15 residues. V was trimmed by 5 bases and J by 8 bases, leaving 22 bases between them. The TCR was taken from a man at least 80 years old in good health. The V call is TRBV5-4, the J call TRBJ1-2, with TRBD1 as a possible D gene (6 bases). The material sequenced was blood. CDR3 sequence reads: CASRLASGAGYGYTF. The DNA for the CDR3 is TGTGCCAGCAGACTGGCGTCAGGGGCAGGCTACGGCTACACCTTC.